This T cell receptor beta chain was retrieved from a study of T-cell reconstitution after alpha-beta-depleted transplantation in children. This clonotype showed up just a few times. Preparation of the TCRbeta library used unique molecular identifiers. TCRdb itself ran the PCR reads through MiXCR, one entry per CDR3 protein. The table includes over 300,000 distinct CDR3 sequences, about 9.3% detected once. The CDR3 has 14 residues. Germline V gene lookup returns CDR1 SNHLY and CDR2 FYNNEI. The rearrangement uses TRBV2 and TRBJ1-1, with 7 bases that match TRBD1. The receptor's source is a human donor who donated a stem cell graft to a child with acute lymphoblastic leukemia. Sample: PBMCs from the stem cell graft donor, taken from the stem cell graft. DNA for the CDR3: TGTGGCACCAGCATCGACAGGGCGAACACTGAAGCTTTCTTT. Translating it yields CGTSIDRANTEAFF.